These T cell receptor beta chains were read from a single sample in a study of blood T cell repertoires in COVID-19. Libraries were prepared by immunoSEQ multiplex PCR; TCRdb keeps only in-frame clonotypes and omits some of them. The data show about 75,000 clones, with roughly 90% seen just once and 2% to 3% held by the top ten. Sequencing used peripheral blood. Receptors were obtained from a human donor in a cohort sampled during active COVID-19. Each CDR3 is given with its conserved first and last residue. The D gene is left open where the match is weak. Where a row states a size, it is once, few, many or the class of an expanded clone; other rows omit it.

CDR3nt | CDR3aa | abundance | len | j_gene | d_gene | v_gene
TGTGCCAGTACCTCCGCGGGATTAACCGGCAATCAGCCCCAGCATTTT | CASTSAGLTGNQPQHF | NA | 16 | TRBJ1-5 | NA | TRBV19
TGTGCCAGCAGCTTGGACAACCAAGAGACCCAGTACTTC | CASSLDNQETQYF | NA | 13 | TRBJ2-5 | NA | TRBV9
TGTGCCAGCAGCCAAGCCGTCACTAACACTGAAGCTTTCTTT | CASSQAVTNTEAFF | NA | 14 | TRBJ1-1 | NA | TRBV4-2
TGTGCCAGCAGCTTAGTCAGGGATCAGAATGGCTACACCTTC | CASSLVRDQNGYTF | NA | 14 | TRBJ1-2 | NA | TRBV11-2
TGCGCCAGCAGCTTGAGGAGGGTCGACGAGCAGTACTTC | CASSLRRVDEQYF | NA | 13 | TRBJ2-7 | NA | TRBV5-1
TGTGCCAGCAGCTTAGATGGGCTTGTTGGAAACACCATATATTTT | CASSLDGLVGNTIYF | NA | 15 | TRBJ1-3 | NA | TRBV7-2
TGTGCCAGCAGGGGACTAGCGGGAGCCAATGAGCAGTTCTTC | CASRGLAGANEQFF | NA | 14 | TRBJ2-1 | TRBD2 | TRBV6-5
TGCGCCAGCAGCTTGGGCGAGGGGGCGACCTCTGGGGCCAACGTCCTGACTTTC | CASSLGEGATSGANVLTF | once | 18 | TRBJ2-6 | TRBD1 | TRBV5-1
TGTGCCAGCAGCAAAGTCGCGGACAGGGGCTGCCCTTCGTGGAATTCACCCCTCCACTTT | CASSKVADRGCPSWNSPLHF | once | 20 | TRBJ1-6 | NA | TRBV21-1
TGTGCCAGCAGTTCTAGCAGTGACTACGAGCAGTACTTC | CASSSSSDYEQYF | NA | 13 | TRBJ2-7 | NA | TRBV12-3/TRBV12-4
TGTGCCAGCAGTCCACAAGAGACCCAGTACTTC | CASSPQETQYF | NA | 11 | TRBJ2-5 | NA | TRBV6-2/TRBV6-3
TGCGCCAGCAGCCAAGATAGGTTCGTCGGCGGGGGGGCCGGGGAGCAGTACTTC | CASSQDRFVGGGAGEQYF | NA | 18 | TRBJ2-7 | TRBD2 | TRBV4-1